This entry is about one TCR beta chain. The V and J ends lost 5 bases and 2 bases respectively, with 13 bases between them. Germline V gene sequence: CDR1 MNHEY, CDR2 SMNVEV (reference sequence). The CDR3 has 14 amino acids. Profiling relied on immunoSEQ multiplex PCR, and the TCRdb table lists in-frame clones only, not all of them. The sample shows about 60,000 clones, 90% to 95% of them seen only once. This entry comes from a study of T cell changes during pregnancy in multiple sclerosis. The material sequenced was peripheral blood, taken after pregnancy. The clonotype originates from a female donor with multiple sclerosis, enrolled in a pregnancy study. The V and J genes are TRBV27 and TRBJ2-7; D is unresolved. In nucleotides, the CDR3 is TGTGCCAGCAGTCCCCAAGTCCTAGCCTACGAGCAGTACTTC. Its protein product is CASSPQVLAYEQYF.